The rows below give T cell receptor beta chains drawn from one sample of a study of early T cells in non-severe SARS-CoV-2 infection. TCRdb re-analysed the 5' RACE reads in MiXCR, keeping a single row per CDR3 protein. Of 70,000 to 90,000 distinct CDR3 sequences in the sample, about 12% are singletons; the top ten hold around 3.7%. Specimen: whole blood. Receptor source: an adult who was a healthcare worker with PCR-confirmed SARS-CoV-2 infection or an uninfected control (not recorded which). CDR3s include the opening cysteine and the closing phenylalanine or tryptophan. A D gene is named only where the DNA matches it firmly. Not all rows give a size; the values are once, few, many and, for expanded clones, a class.

>TRBJ2-1|few|-|TRBV9
TGTGCCAGCAGCGTAGGAAGCCCCGCCTACAATGAGCAGTTCTTC
CASSVGSPAYNEQFF
>TRBJ2-1|few|-|TRBV20-1
TGCAGTGCCCAAGGGGGGGGCAGGGCTAGCTCCTACAATGAGCAGTTCTTC
CSAQGGGRASSYNEQFF
>TRBJ1-5|few|-|TRBV20-1
TGCAGTGCTAGAGAATATCAGGGAGGGGATCCCGATCAGCCCCAGCATTTT
CSAREYQGGDPDQPQHF
>TRBJ2-2|-|-|TRBV29-1
TGCAGCGTTGAAGATCAACAGGTCGGGGAGCTGTTTTTT
CSVEDQQVGELFF
>TRBJ2-7|many|-|TRBV28
TGTGCCAGCAAACTCCCGGGGACCTACGAGCAGTACTTC
CASKLPGTYEQYF
>TRBJ2-5|many|TRBD2|TRBV28
TGTGCCAGCAGTTTGGGGACTAGCGGACAAGAGACCCAGTACTTC
CASSLGTSGQETQYF
>TRBJ1-1|many|-|TRBV5-1
TGCGCCAGCAGCTTTGGGGGGCCTAGCACTGAAGCTTTCTTT
CASSFGGPSTEAFF
>TRBJ2-4|few|TRBD2|TRBV6-6
TGTGCCAGCAGTTACTCCGGGACTAGGTCTATCATTCAGTACTTC
CASSYSGTRSIIQYF
>TRBJ2-5|-|TRBD2|TRBV6-1
TGTGCCAGCAGTGAAGCGCGGCGGGAGGGCGGGACCCAGTACTTC
CASSEARREGGTQYF
>TRBJ2-7|few|-|TRBV27
TGTGCCAGCAGTACCACCGGGGACTCTTTGTACGAGCAGTACTTC
CASSTTGDSLYEQYF
>TRBJ2-7|many|-|TRBV7-3
TGTGCCAGCAGCTCCCACGGGGATACCTACGAGCAGTACTTC
CASSSHGDTYEQYF
>TRBJ2-7|-|TRBD2|TRBV28
TGTGCCAGCAGCCCAGGACTAGCTTCTTACTTC
CASSPGLASYF
>TRBJ2-3|many|TRBD2|TRBV7-2
TGTGCCAGCAGTCAACTAGCGGGAGGGACAGATACGCAGTATTTT
CASSQLAGGTDTQYF
>TRBJ1-5|-|-|TRBV7-8
TGTGCCAGCAGGCCCGGGGCGGGGGGCAATCAGCCCCAGCATTTT
CASRPGAGGNQPQHF
>TRBJ1-5|few|TRBD1|TRBV7-9
TGTGCCAGCAGCGCGACAGGGCCTGGGGGCAATCAGCCCCAGCATTTT
CASSATGPGGNQPQHF
>TRBJ1-4|few|TRBD1|TRBV7-2
TGTGCCAGCAGCTCGCGGACAGGGACTAATGAAAAACTGTTTTTT
CASSSRTGTNEKLFF
>TRBJ2-3|-|-|TRBV20-1
TGCAGTGCTAGAGATCCACTAGCTCCCACAGATACGCAGTATTTT
CSARDPLAPTDTQYF
>TRBJ2-1|few|-|TRBV7-7
TGTGCCAGCAGTCGACGGGAGAAGGATGAGCAGTTCTTC
CASSRREKDEQFF
>TRBJ2-1|many|TRBD1|TRBV24-1
TGTGCCACCAGCCGGGGAGACAGGGGTTCCTACAATGAGCAGTTCTTC
CATSRGDRGSYNEQFF
>TRBJ2-3|-|TRBD1|TRBV5-4
TGTGCCAGCAGCCCCCCGGGACAGACGCAGTATTTT
CASSPPGQTQYF
>TRBJ1-2|-|-|TRBV28
TGTGCCAGCAGAATTGACGGGAACTATGGCTACACCTTC
CASRIDGNYGYTF
>TRBJ2-7|few|-|TRBV2
TGTGCCAGCAAGGGGGACCCTAGGGAGCAGTACTTC
CASKGDPREQYF
>TRBJ1-1|-|-|TRBV2
TGTGCCAGCAGTGTTGGGCAGTTGAACACTGAAGCTTTCTTT
CASSVGQLNTEAFF
>TRBJ1-5|-|-|TRBV28
TGTGCCAGCACCAGGTCGGGGGGTGGCCAGCCCCAGCATTTT
CASTRSGGGQPQHF
>TRBJ2-5|many|TRBD2|TRBV11-2
TGTGCCAGCAGCTTACGCGGGACTAGCGGCCAAGAGACCCAGTACTTC
CASSLRGTSGQETQYF
>TRBJ2-7|-|-|TRBV10-1
TGCGCCAGCCTCCACCATACCCTCAGCTCCTACGAGCAGTACTTC
CASLHHTLSSYEQYF
>TRBJ2-3|many|TRBD2|TRBV10-3
TGTGCCATCAGTGACCCCGGGACTAGCAAAGATACGCAGTATTTT
CAISDPGTSKDTQYF
>TRBJ2-3|many|TRBD2|TRBV29-1
TGCAGCGTAGCCGGGACTAGGGGCACAGATACGCAGTATTTT
CSVAGTRGTDTQYF
>TRBJ2-5|few|-|TRBV18
TGTGCCAGCTCACCACCGAGTCGGGAGACCCAGTACTTC
CASSPPSRETQYF
>TRBJ2-3|few|TRBD2|TRBV20-1
TGCAGTGCTAGAGATTGGACTAGCGGGAGTGTTGGAGATACGCAGTATTTT
CSARDWTSGSVGDTQYF
>TRBJ2-6|many|-|TRBV11-2
TGTGCCAGCAGCGCCCCGGACGGAATGCGCTCTGGGGCCAACGTCCTGACTTTC
CASSAPDGMRSGANVLTF
>TRBJ2-3|few|TRBD2|TRBV7-2
TGTGCCAGCAGCTTAGGTGGGACGGGACTAGCGGGAGGAACCAGCACAGATACGCAGTATTTT
CASSLGGTGLAGGTSTDTQYF
>TRBJ1-2|-|-|TRBV28
TGTGCCAGCAGCCGACAGCGTGGCTACACCTTC
CASSRQRGYTF
>TRBJ1-6|-|-|TRBV10-2
TGCGCCAGCAGTGAGCTGGCGGCGGGTTCACCCCTCCACTTT
CASSELAAGSPLHF
>TRBJ2-7|few|-|TRBV18
TGTGCCAGCTCACCACGTTTTAGTATGTCTTTAATCCCCTACGAGCAGTACTTC
CASSPRFSMSLIPYEQYF
>TRBJ2-2|few|-|TRBV5-1
TGCGCCAGCTCCGAGCAGGGGACGGCCGGGGAGCTGTTTTTT
CASSEQGTAGELFF
>TRBJ2-5|-|-|TRBV29-1
TGCAGCGTTGAAGGTCTGACAGGTCAAGAGACCCAGTACTTC
CSVEGLTGQETQYF
>TRBJ1-2|many|TRBD1|TRBV28
TGTGCCAGCAGTCAGGGACAGCCTACGGGAGGCTACACCTTC
CASSQGQPTGGYTF
>TRBJ1-1|-|-|TRBV14
TGTGCCAGCAGCCTCCTAGGGACTGAAGCTTTCTTT
CASSLLGTEAFF
>TRBJ2-3|-|-|TRBV29-1
TGCAGCGTTGAAGGGGAGACGGGCACAGATACGCAGTATTTT
CSVEGETGTDTQYF
>TRBJ1-6|-|-|TRBV20-1
TGCAGTGTTTCCGAGGGGGGATCCTCCTATAATTCACCCCTCCACTTT
CSVSEGGSSYNSPLHF
>TRBJ1-2|few|-|TRBV9
TGTGCCAGCAGCCCGGGACCGCCGAACCGAGGCTACACCTTC
CASSPGPPNRGYTF
>TRBJ1-5|few|TRBD1|TRBV6-4
TGTGCCAGCAGTGACTCGGTCCGAGACAGGGGTCAGCCCCAGCATTTT
CASSDSVRDRGQPQHF
>TRBJ2-2|many|-|TRBV20-1
TGCAGTGCTCTCCCCCCTCCCCTACGGAGCACCGGGGAGCTGTTTTTT
CSALPPPLRSTGELFF
>TRBJ2-2|-|TRBD2|TRBV28
TGTGCCAGCAGCCTTCCCCGGGGGCCACTAGCGGGAGGATTCACCGGGGAGCTGTTTTTT
CASSLPRGPLAGGFTGELFF
>TRBJ2-3|many|-|TRBV2
TGTGCCAGCGATGGGGCCGCTCCGAGGCAAGATACGCAGTATTTT
CASDGAAPRQDTQYF
>TRBJ2-3|-|TRBD1|TRBV18
TGTGCCAGCTCACCCGGGACAGGGGTATTCGCAGATACGCAGTATTTT
CASSPGTGVFADTQYF
>TRBJ1-6|many|-|TRBV12-3/TRBV12-4
TGTGCCAGCAGTGGGGGGTCGGATAATTCACCCCTCCACTTT
CASSGGSDNSPLHF
>TRBJ1-6|few|-|TRBV6-1
TGTGCCAGCAGCGGAACCCAGGGGAGATCCTTCGCACCCCTCCACTTT
CASSGTQGRSFAPLHF
>TRBJ2-7|-|TRBD2|TRBV5-4
TGTGCCAGCAGCCTTACTAGCGGGGCAGGCTACGAGCAGTACTTC
CASSLTSGAGYEQYF
>TRBJ1-1|many|-|TRBV28
TGTGCCAGCAGACAGGGTGGTGAGGGGACGGGCACTGAAGCTTTCTTT
CASRQGGEGTGTEAFF
>TRBJ2-1|many|-|TRBV6-5
TGTGCCAGCAGTTTGTGGGACCTAGGCTTAGGAAATGAGCAGTTCTTC
CASSLWDLGLGNEQFF
>TRBJ2-3|-|-|TRBV7-3
TGTGCCAGCAGCTTCGTATTGGGGGGTACGCAGTATTTT
CASSFVLGGTQYF
>TRBJ1-2|many|-|TRBV12-2
TGTGCAAGTCGCTTAGAGTTTCGGACAGGGGCTTACAACTATGGCTACACCTTC
CASRLEFRTGAYNYGYTF